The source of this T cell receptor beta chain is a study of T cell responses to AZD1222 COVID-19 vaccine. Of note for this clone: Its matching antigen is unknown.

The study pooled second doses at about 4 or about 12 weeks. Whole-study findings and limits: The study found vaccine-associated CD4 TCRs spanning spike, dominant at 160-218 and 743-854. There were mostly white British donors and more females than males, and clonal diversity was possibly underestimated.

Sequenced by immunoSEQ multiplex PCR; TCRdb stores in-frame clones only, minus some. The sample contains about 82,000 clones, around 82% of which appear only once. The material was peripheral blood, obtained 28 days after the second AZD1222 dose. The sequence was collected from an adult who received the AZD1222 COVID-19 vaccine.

The CDR3 bases are TGTGCCAGCAGTTTTACAAGCCCCCCAAGGACTGAAGCTTTCTTT. Protein sequence: CASSFTSPPRTEAFF. This chain uses TRBV6-5 with TRBJ1-1; D not resolved. This CDR3 is built from 15 residues. The germline V gene has CDR1 MNHEY and CDR2 SVGAGI. The ends were cut back, 4 bases at V and 5 bases at J, with 17 bases in the middle.